The 3 T cell receptor beta chains presented below share a single source sample, sequenced in a study of low-dose radiotherapy and immunotherapy resistance in tumors. Both TCRalpha and TCRbeta chains were reverse transcribed with V-gene-specific primers. The TCRs were subjected to amplification over roughly 20 PCR cycles employing a constant-region primer in conjunction with a V-primer adapter. TCRdb called the reads again in MiXCR, with one record for every CDR3 protein. The sample records tens of thousands of distinct CDR3 sequences, 20% being singletons. Time point of the sample: after trial treatment. Sample treatment: LDRT plus nivolumab, ipilimumab, low-dose cyclophosphamide and aspirin (RACIN trial). The sample consisted of PBMCs, taken after low-dose radiotherapy plus immunotherapy. These receptors were taken from a female donor with ovarian cancer.

This clonotype was seen ten or more times. This chain uses TRBV6-6 with TRBJ2-1; TRBD2 aligns across 8 bases. V dropped 2 bases and J dropped 9; count of bases not matched to a gene: 6. From germline, CDR1 is MNHNY and CDR2 SVGAGI (reference sequence). The CDR3 sequence is 14 residues long. For the CDR3, the DNA is TGTGCCAGCAGTTACGCGGGGGGTGAGGGTGAGCAGTTCTTC. It yields the protein CASSYAGGEGEQFF.

This clonotype was recorded many times. V gene TRBV18 combines with J gene TRBJ1-3; no firm D call. CDR1 KGHSH and CDR2 LQKENI come from the germline V gene. With 0 bases removed from V and 6 bases from J, the gap between germline ends came to 12 bases. The CDR3 sequence is 15 residues long. The CDR3 sequence: CASSPPTGSLNTIYF. CDR3 in DNA: TGTGCCAGCTCACCACCGACGGGGAGCCTAAACACCATATATTTT.

The CDR3 here is CASSRGAGRLDNEQFF. The CDR3 region has the DNA TGTGCCAGCAGCCGGGGAGCGGGAAGGTTGGACAATGAGCAGTTCTTC. This chain connects TRBV14 to TRBJ2-1; TRBD2 agrees at 7 bases. This CDR3 contains 16 residues. The junction had 11 bases not matched to a gene; V was cut back by 4 bases and J by 5 bases. Per the germline V gene, CDR1 is SGHDN and CDR2 is FVKESK.